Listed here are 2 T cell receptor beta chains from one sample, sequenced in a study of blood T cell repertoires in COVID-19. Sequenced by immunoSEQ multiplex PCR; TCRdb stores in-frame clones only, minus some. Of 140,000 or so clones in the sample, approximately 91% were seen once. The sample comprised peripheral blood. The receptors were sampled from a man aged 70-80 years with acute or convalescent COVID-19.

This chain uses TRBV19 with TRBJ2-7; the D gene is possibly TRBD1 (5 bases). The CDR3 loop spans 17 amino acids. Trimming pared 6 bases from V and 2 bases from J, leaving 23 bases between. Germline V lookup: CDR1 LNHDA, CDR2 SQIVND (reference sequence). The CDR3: CASRPGLEKGAAYEQYF. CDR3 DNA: TGTGCCAGTAGGCCGGGCCTTGAGAAAGGGGCCGCCTACGAGCAGTACTTC.

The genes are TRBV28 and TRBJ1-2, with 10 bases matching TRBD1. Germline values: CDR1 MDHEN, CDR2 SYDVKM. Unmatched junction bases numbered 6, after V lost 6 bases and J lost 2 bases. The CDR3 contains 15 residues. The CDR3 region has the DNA TGTGCCAGCAGAGCCGACAGGGGGCAGAACTATGGCTACACCTTC. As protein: CASRADRGQNYGYTF.